This TCR beta chain came from a study of T cell changes during pregnancy in multiple sclerosis. This clone occurred once. The CDR3 consists of 13 residues. Germline values: CDR1 MNHEY, CDR2 SVGAGI. With 0 bases removed from V and 8 bases from J, the gap between germline ends came to 8 bases. Sequencing used immunoSEQ multiplex PCR; TCRdb keeps in-frame clones, though not all of them. The sample records about 89,000 clones, roughly 93% being singletons. The sample in question was peripheral blood, obtained in the third trimester of pregnancy. This clonotype was sampled from a female donor with multiple sclerosis, enrolled in a pregnancy study. The gene calls are TRBV6-5 and TRBJ2-1; TRBD1 is a possible D gene (6 bases). CDR3 in amino acids: CASSYSTGYEQFF. CDR3 DNA: TGTGCCAGCAGTTACTCGACAGGCTATGAGCAGTTCTTC.